This is a list of T cell receptor beta chains from one sample in a study of shared clonotypes between healthy human individuals. Assay used: immunoSEQ multiplex PCR; TCRdb lists only in-frame clones, some missing. This table has about 100,000 clones, about 70% appearing once. Sequenced material: memory CD8+ T cells sorted from blood. The origin of the receptors is a man under 40 in good health. The CDR3 runs from the conserved cysteine through the conserved F or W. D genes are given only for firm matches. Size values are once, few and many counts, or a class for expanded clones, and some rows have none.

J gene | V gene | clone size | D gene | CDR3 protein | CDR3 DNA
TRBJ2-7 | TRBV28 | - | - | CASHKGGRNSEQYF | TGTGCCAGCCACAAGGGTGGGAGGAATAGCGAGCAGTACTTC
TRBJ2-7 | TRBV6-4 | - | - | CASSDSSSVQAPRSYEQYF | TGTGCCAGCAGTGACTCTTCGAGCGTGCAGGCCCCCCGCTCCTACGAGCAGTACTTC
TRBJ2-7 | TRBV28 | - | - | CASRGEDGEQYF | TGTGCCAGCAGGGGGGAGGATGGCGAGCAGTACTTC
TRBJ1-1 | TRBV4-3 | - | - | CASSPTGKRDTEAFF | TGCGCCAGCAGCCCCACGGGGAAGAGGGACACTGAAGCTTTCTTT
TRBJ2-3 | TRBV7-2 | - | - | CASSPVWADTQYF | TGTGCCAGCAGCCCGGTATGGGCAGATACGCAGTATTTT
TRBJ2-1 | TRBV9 | - | TRBD1 | CASSPRLGQGMYNEQFF | TGTGCCAGCAGCCCACGCCTGGGACAGGGGATGTACAATGAGCAGTTCTTC
TRBJ2-5 | TRBV6-1 | - | TRBD2 | CASSEQSGNVETQYF | TGTGCCAGCAGTGAACAGAGCGGGAATGTAGAGACCCAGTACTTC
TRBJ2-7 | TRBV6-1 | - | - | CASSEGVGILYEQYF | TGTGCCAGCAGTGAAGGGGTAGGGATCCTATACGAGCAGTACTTC
TRBJ2-1 | TRBV11-2 | - | TRBD1 | CASSPGQGYDNEQFF | TGTGCCAGCAGCCCCGGACAGGGATACGACAATGAGCAGTTCTTC
TRBJ2-7 | TRBV5-1 | - | - | CASSLARSYEQYF | TGCGCCAGCAGCTTGGCCAGGTCCTACGAGCAGTACTTC
TRBJ2-7 | TRBV9 | - | TRBD2 | CASSVGLAGEGYYEQYF | TGTGCCAGCAGCGTAGGACTAGCGGGAGAAGGGTACTACGAGCAGTACTTC
TRBJ1-1 | TRBV29-1 | few | - | CSVTIMNTEAFF | TGCAGCGTTACCATCATGAACACTGAAGCTTTCTTT
TRBJ2-1 | TRBV14 | - | TRBD2 | CASSQDRSGKLNEQFF | TGTGCCAGCAGCCAAGATCGCAGCGGGAAGCTCAATGAGCAGTTCTTC
TRBJ1-1 | TRBV7-6 | - | - | CASSSGAYTEAFF | TGTGCCAGCAGCTCGGGGGCCTACACTGAAGCTTTCTTT
TRBJ2-1 | TRBV7-6 | - | - | CASSSGLYNEQFF | TGTGCCAGCAGCTCAGGGCTCTACAATGAGCAGTTCTTC
TRBJ2-2 | TRBV5-6 | - | - | CASSLAYRDISSGELFF | TGTGCCAGCAGCTTGGCTTATCGAGACATTTCTTCCGGGGAGCTGTTTTTT
TRBJ2-7 | TRBV28 | few | - | CASSLRALREQYF | TGTGCCAGCAGTTTAAGGGCTCTGCGGGAGCAGTACTTC
TRBJ2-5 | TRBV18 | - | TRBD1 | CASSPYRGLEETQYF | TGTGCCAGCTCACCATACAGGGGGCTGGAAGAGACCCAGTACTTC
TRBJ2-7 | TRBV27 | few | - | CASSLRMPFSGQTISYEQYF | TGTGCCAGCAGTCTCCGAATGCCCTTTAGTGGACAGACGATCTCCTACGAGCAGTACTTC
TRBJ2-7 | TRBV9 | - | - | CASSVRDDYRYEQYF | TGTGCCAGCAGCGTTCGGGACGACTACCGGTACGAGCAGTACTTC
TRBJ1-2 | TRBV7-9 | - | - | CASSLMGNYGYTF | TGTGCCAGCAGCTTAATGGGTAACTATGGCTACACCTTC
TRBJ1-1 | TRBV6-1 | - | - | CASKKTETNEAFF | TGTGCCAGCAAGAAGACAGAAACCAATGAAGCTTTCTTT
TRBJ2-7 | TRBV28 | once | TRBD1 | CASSLGLGQGIVF | TGTGCCAGCAGTTTAGGTCTGGGACAGGGAATTGTCTTC
TRBJ1-6 | TRBV27 | - | - | CASSEKGPSPLHF | TGTGCCAGCAGTGAGAAGGGTCCCTCACCCCTCCACTTT
TRBJ1-1 | TRBV5-1 | - | - | CASSPVSRNTEAFF | TGCGCCAGCAGCCCGGTTAGTCGTAACACTGAAGCTTTCTTT
TRBJ2-3 | TRBV30 | - | - | CAWSGTGDTDTQYF | TGTGCCTGGAGTGGGACGGGGGACACAGATACGCAGTATTTT
TRBJ2-3 | TRBV28 | many | - | CASSLGGGVTDTQYF | TGTGCCAGCAGTTTGGGAGGGGGGGTCACAGATACGCAGTATTTT
TRBJ2-7 | TRBV27 | once | - | CASSLGRVSYEQYF | TGTGCCAGCAGTTTAGGGCGGGTCTCCTACGAGCAGTACTTC
TRBJ1-5 | TRBV28 | - | - | CASSFVGDGQPQHF | TGTGCCAGCAGTTTTGTGGGTGACGGCCAGCCCCAGCATTTT
TRBJ1-3 | TRBV18 | - | TRBD1 | CASSRTGGTPGNTIYF | TGTGCCAGCTCAAGGACAGGGGGTACGCCTGGAAACACCATATATTTT
TRBJ2-7 | TRBV18 | - | - | CASSQGLDEQYF | TGTGCCAGCTCACAGGGGTTAGACGAGCAGTACTTC
TRBJ2-7 | TRBV7-6 | - | - | CASSLGDGYEQYF | TGTGCCAGCAGCTTGGGGGACGGCTACGAGCAGTACTTC
TRBJ2-2 | TRBV6-1 | - | TRBD2 | CASSVRTSGASGELFF | TGTGCCAGCAGTGTACGGACTAGCGGGGCCTCCGGGGAGCTGTTTTTT
TRBJ1-1 | TRBV29-1 | - | - | CSVLPGNTEAFF | TGCAGCGTCCTACCAGGGAACACTGAAGCTTTCTTT
TRBJ2-2 | TRBV7-6 | many | TRBD1 | CASSNRDRGTGELFF | TGTGCCAGCAGCAATCGGGACAGGGGCACCGGGGAGCTGTTTTTT
TRBJ2-1 | TRBV5-1 | - | TRBD2 | CASSPGTSAYNEQFF | TGCGCCAGCAGCCCTGGGACTAGCGCATACAATGAGCAGTTCTTC
TRBJ1-2 | TRBV20-1 | - | - | CSARGGYTF | TGCAGTGCTAGAGGTGGCTACACCTTC
TRBJ2-7 | TRBV6-5 | few | - | CASSYGRGRSYEQYF | TGTGCCAGCAGTTACGGGCGGGGGCGGTCCTACGAGCAGTACTTC
TRBJ2-3 | TRBV15 | once | - | CATSVDTRDTQYF | TGTGCCACCAGCGTAGATACTAGAGATACGCAGTATTTT
TRBJ1-1 | TRBV7-8 | - | - | CASSLGGRLTGAEAFF | TGTGCCAGCAGCTTAGGTGGTCGGCTCACTGGGGCTGAAGCTTTCTTT
TRBJ2-2 | TRBV11-3 | - | - | CASSYVTGELFF | TGTGCCAGCAGCTACGTCACCGGGGAGCTGTTTTTT
TRBJ2-1 | TRBV7-9 | - | TRBD2 | CASSLGLRTSGITEQFF | TGTGCCAGCAGCTTAGGACTTAGGACTAGCGGGATTACTGAGCAGTTCTTC
TRBJ2-7 | TRBV6-6 | - | - | CASSYSDPYEQYF | TGTGCCAGCAGTTACTCGGACCCCTACGAGCAGTACTTC
TRBJ2-7 | TRBV27 | - | - | CASSPTGSSYEQYF | TGTGCCAGCAGCCCCACAGGGTCCTCCTACGAGCAGTACTTC
TRBJ2-1 | TRBV19 | - | - | CASRAKGTYNEQFF | TGTGCCAGTAGGGCCAAAGGAACCTACAATGAGCAGTTCTTC
TRBJ1-1 | TRBV5-1 | - | - | CASSFGLRRFF | TGCGCCAGCAGCTTTGGTCTTAGGCGGTTCTTT
TRBJ2-7 | TRBV5-1 | - | TRBD1 | CASSYGTGGSSYEQYF | TGCGCCAGCAGCTACGGGACAGGGGGAAGCTCCTACGAGCAGTACTTC
TRBJ2-7 | TRBV6-5 | many | TRBD2 | CASSYSTSAYEQYF | TGTGCCAGCAGTTACTCGACTAGCGCCTACGAGCAGTACTTC
TRBJ2-1 | TRBV19 | - | TRBD2 | CASSIAGGDNEQFF | TGTGCCAGTAGTATAGCGGGAGGGGACAATGAGCAGTTCTTC
TRBJ1-3 | TRBV14 | - | TRBD1 | CASSRRPTGGFGNTIYF | TGTGCCAGCAGCCGACGGCCGACAGGGGGATTTGGAAACACCATATATTTT
TRBJ2-5 | TRBV27 | - | - | CASSLTANRVETQYF | TGTGCCAGCAGTTTAACCGCGAACAGGGTGGAGACCCAGTACTTC
TRBJ2-2 | TRBV7-6 | few | TRBD1 | CASSYKGGQGFPGELFF | TGTGCCAGCAGCTACAAAGGGGGACAGGGGTTCCCCGGGGAGCTGTTTTTT
TRBJ1-1 | TRBV9 | - | - | CASSVAGNTEAFF | TGTGCCAGCAGCGTAGCAGGGAACACTGAAGCTTTCTTT
TRBJ2-6 | TRBV30 | - | - | CAWSVLGLGANVLTF | TGTGCCTGGAGTGTATTAGGTCTCGGGGCCAACGTCCTGACTTTC
TRBJ1-2 | TRBV14 | few | TRBD1 | CASSRDSFYGYTF | TGTGCCAGCAGCCGGGACAGCTTCTATGGCTACACCTTC
TRBJ2-1 | TRBV7-6 | few | - | CASSTRTTVEDEQFF | TGTGCCAGCAGCACCCGGACTACGGTTGAGGATGAGCAGTTCTTC
TRBJ2-2 | TRBV5-1 | - | - | CASSLSRITTGELFF | TGCGCCAGCAGCTTGTCGCGGATCACAACCGGGGAGCTGTTTTTT
TRBJ2-7 | TRBV14 | - | - | CASSQEGFRGRPYEQYF | TGTGCCAGCAGCCAAGAAGGTTTCAGGGGAAGACCCTACGAGCAGTACTTC